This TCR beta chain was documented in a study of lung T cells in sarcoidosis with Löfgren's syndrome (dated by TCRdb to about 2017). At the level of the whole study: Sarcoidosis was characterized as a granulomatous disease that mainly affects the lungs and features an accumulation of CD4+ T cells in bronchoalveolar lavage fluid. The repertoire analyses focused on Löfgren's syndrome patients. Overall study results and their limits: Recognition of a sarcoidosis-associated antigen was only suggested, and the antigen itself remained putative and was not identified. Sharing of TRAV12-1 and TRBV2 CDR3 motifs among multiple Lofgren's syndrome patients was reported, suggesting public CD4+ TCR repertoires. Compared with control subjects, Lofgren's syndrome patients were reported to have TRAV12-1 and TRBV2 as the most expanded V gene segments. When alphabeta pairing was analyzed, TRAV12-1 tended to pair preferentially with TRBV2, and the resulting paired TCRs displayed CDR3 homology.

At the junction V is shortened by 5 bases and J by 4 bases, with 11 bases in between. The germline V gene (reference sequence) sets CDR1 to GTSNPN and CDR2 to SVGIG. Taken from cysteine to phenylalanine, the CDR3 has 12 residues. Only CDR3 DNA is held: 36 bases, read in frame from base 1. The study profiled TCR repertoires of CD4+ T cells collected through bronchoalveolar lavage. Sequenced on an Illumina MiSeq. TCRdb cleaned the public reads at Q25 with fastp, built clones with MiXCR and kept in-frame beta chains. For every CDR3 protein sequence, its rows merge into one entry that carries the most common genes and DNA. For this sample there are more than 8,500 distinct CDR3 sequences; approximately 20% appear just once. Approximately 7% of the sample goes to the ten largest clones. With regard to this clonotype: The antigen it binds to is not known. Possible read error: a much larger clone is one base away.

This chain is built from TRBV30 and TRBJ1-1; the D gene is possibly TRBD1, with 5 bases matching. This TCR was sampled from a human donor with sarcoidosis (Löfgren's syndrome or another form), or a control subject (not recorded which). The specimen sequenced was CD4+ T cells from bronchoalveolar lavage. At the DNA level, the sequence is TGTGCCTGGGAGGGGCAGCTCACTGAAGCTTTCTTT. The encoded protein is CAWEGQLTEAFF.